The 30 T cell receptor beta chains presented below share a single source sample, sequenced in a study of T-cell reconstitution after alpha-beta-depleted transplantation in children. For TCRbeta, the library was prepared with unique molecular identifiers. MiXCR was run by TCRdb on the PCR reads, yielding one entry per CDR3 protein. Here the sample spans a few hundred thousand distinct CDR3 sequences, about 9.4% being singletons. Source: PBMCs from the stem cell graft donor, taken from the stem cell graft. These receptors all come from a human donor who donated a stem cell graft to a child with acute lymphoblastic leukemia.

The chain carries TRBV12-3 or TRBV12-4 and TRBJ2-2, with TRBD2 identical over 9 bases. V lost 2 bases, J lost 6 bases, and 4 bases stayed unmatched. The CDR3 consists of 15 residues. The CDR3 sequence is CASSLMAGGAGELFF. The CDR3 bases are TGTGCCAGCAGTTTAATGGCGGGAGGGGCCGGGGAGCTGTTTTTT.

J is TRBJ2-5 and V is TRBV5-1; 8 nucleotides align to TRBD1. Germline assignment: CDR1 SGHRS and CDR2 YFSETQ. The J segment lost 4 bases and the V segment lost 0 bases, leaving 5 bases of the junction unmatched. The CDR3 spans 15 residues. For the CDR3, the DNA is TGCGCCAGCAGCTTGGAACGGACAGGGTCAGAGACCCAGTACTTC. This codes for CASSLERTGSETQYF.

J is TRBJ2-1 and V is TRBV11-1; 8 positions match TRBD1. V lost 3 bases and J lost 7; bases outside the gene matches: 8. CDR3 size: 15 residues. CDR1 is SGHAT, CDR2 FQDESV, per germline (reference sequence). Here the CDR3 reads CASSFFGTGDNEQFF. The CDR3 DNA follows: TGTGCCAGCAGCTTTTTCGGGACAGGAGATAATGAGCAGTTCTTC.

In this sample, this clonotype turned up many times. The junction does not match germline at one end; this may be a read error. V gene TRBV4-1 combines with J gene TRBJ1-1, with a tentative D call TRBD1 (6 bases). The germline gives CDR1 MGHRA, CDR2 YSYEKL. The CDR3 consists of 15 residues. The CDR3 sequence: CASSEEDSSNTEAFF. In DNA form, the CDR3 reads TGCGCCAGCAGCGAAGAGGACAGTTCGAACACTGAAGCTTTCTTT.

V usage is TRBV7-2 and J usage is TRBJ2-5, with D perhaps matching TRBD1 (5 bases). The germline V and J ends were trimmed by 5 bases and 1 base, with 20 bases remaining between them. The CDR3 length is 17 residues. Germline V CDR1 and CDR2: SGHTA, FQGNSA. CDR3 protein: CASSPSPPRVTQETQYF. CDR3 sequence (DNA): TGTGCCAGCAGCCCCTCCCCACCCAGGGTGACCCAAGAGACCCAGTACTTC.

This clonotype was counted only a few times. The CDR3 protein is CASSSIFSGRYNEQFF. The DNA of the CDR3 is TGTGCCAGCAGCTCCATTTTTAGCGGGAGGTACAATGAGCAGTTCTTC. This rearrangement joins TRBV7-3 to TRBJ2-1, with 10 bases aligning to TRBD2. Germline CDR1 SGHTA, CDR2 FQGTGA. The V segment lost 4 bases and the J segment 4 bases; nucleotides outside the gene matches: 7. The CDR3 covers 16 residues.

This clonotype was detected many times. The rearrangement joins TRBV10-3 to TRBJ2-5; D perhaps matches TRBD1 (6 bases). Trimming pared 1 base from V and 3 bases from J, leaving 9 bases between. This CDR3 spans 14 amino acids. CDR1 and CDR2 from the germline V gene are ENHRY and SYGVKD. The CDR3 DNA follows: TGTGCCATCAGTGAGTTTAGGACAGAAGAGACCCAGTACTTC. Its protein product is CAISEFRTEETQYF.

In this sample, this clonotype turned up a few times. At one boundary the junction diverges from the germline segment, which might be a read error. The chain has TRBV7-2 and TRBJ2-7; D is perhaps TRBD1 or TRBD2 (6 bases each). The CDR3 loop spans 15 amino acids. Germline V gene lookup returns CDR1 SGHTA and CDR2 FQGNSA. The CDR3 DNA reads as TGTGCCTGCAGCCCGAGAGGGGGGATTCAGTACGAGCAGTACTTC. Amino acid sequence: CACSPRGGIQYEQYF. Full variable domain (outside the CDR3, taken from reference TRBV7-2 and TRBJ2-7): GAGVSQSPSNKVTEKGKDVELRCDPISGHTALYWYRQSLGQGLEFLIYFQGNSAPDKSGLPSDRFSAERTGGSVSTLTIQRTQQEDSAVYLCACSPRGGIQYEQYFGPGTRLTVT.

This clonotype turned up a few times. The rearrangement uses TRBV20-1 and TRBJ1-4; D gene uncertain. The CDR3 is 14 amino acids. CDR1 and CDR2 from the germline V gene are DFQATT and SNEGSKA (reference sequence). V shed 3 bases and J shed 8 bases, with 16 bases lying between them. CDR3 loop: CSARQVGQEEKLFF. The CDR3 DNA reads TGCAGTGCTAGGCAGGTCGGGCAGGAGGAAAAACTGTTTTTT.

This chain connects TRBV7-9 to TRBJ2-7; the D gene is possibly TRBD2 (6 bases). Germline V lookup: CDR1 SEHNR, CDR2 FQNEAQ (reference sequence). This CDR3 contains 13 residues. As DNA, the CDR3 is TGTGCTACCACCGTCGGGGGAGAGGACGAGCAGTACTTC. Its translation: CATTVGGEDEQYF.

This clonotype occurred a few times. Here the CDR3 reads CASSRILGEKLFF. The CDR3 DNA follows: TGTGCCAGCAGCCGGATCTTGGGGGAAAAACTGTTTTTT. J is TRBJ1-4 and V is TRBV7-8; no definite D call. The CDR3 contains 13 residues. V was trimmed by 5 bases and J by 8 bases, leaving 12 bases between them. Germline CDR1 is SGHVS and CDR2 is FQNEAQ.

The sample holds many counts of this clonotype. CDR3 amino acids: CASSLGTGQVQETQYF. CDR3 DNA: TGTGCCAGCAGCCTTGGCACAGGACAGGTCCAAGAGACCCAGTACTTC. The gene calls are TRBV12-3 or TRBV12-4 and TRBJ2-5; 7 bases align to TRBD1. The ends lost 6 bases at V and 1 base at J; junction bases unmatched: 11. This CDR3 spans 16 amino acids.

The chain couples TRBV27 to TRBJ2-1; D is undetermined. V shed 6 bases and J shed 8 bases, with 14 bases lying between them. The CDR3 covers 13 residues. Germline V gene lookup returns CDR1 MNHEY and CDR2 SMNVEV (reference sequence). CDR3 sequence: CASRGNFRDEQFF. The CDR3 bases are TGTGCCAGCAGGGGTAACTTTCGGGATGAGCAGTTCTTC.

V usage is TRBV6-6 and J usage is TRBJ2-1; no reliable D call. V lost 5 bases to trimming and J lost 8 bases, with 7 bases between them. Germline V CDR1 and CDR2: MNHNY, SVGAGI (reference sequence). The CDR3 runs to 11 residues. The CDR3 coding sequence is TGTGCCAGCAGTATAATGGATGAGCAGTTCTTC. This gives the protein CASSIMDEQFF.

This clonotype appeared a few times. Compared with germline, one end of the junction differs, possibly owing to a read error. The V call is TRBV7-7, the J call TRBJ2-1; 8 bases fit TRBD1. Germline CDR1 reads SSHAT; CDR2 reads FNYEAQ (reference sequence). The CDR3 extends over 20 amino acids. CDR3 nucleotides: TGTGCTAGCAGCTTAGAGGACAGGGCGCCTACATATCGCTCCTACAATGAGCAGTTCTTC. Protein sequence: CASSLEDRAPTYRSYNEQFF.

This clonotype showed up many times. The genes are TRBV20-1 and TRBJ2-1; 10 bases are a match to TRBD2. This CDR3 spans 14 amino acids. V lost 0 bases to trimming and J lost 4 bases; unmatched junction nucleotides: 0. Germline V CDR1 and CDR2: DFQATT, SNEGSKA (reference sequence). CDR3 protein: CSARELAGYNEQFF. CDR3 nucleotides: TGCAGTGCTAGAGAACTAGCGGGGTACAATGAGCAGTTCTTC.

The chain combines TRBV19 with TRBJ2-3; TRBD1 might be the D (6 bases). V was cut by 2 bases and J by 1 base, with 7 bases left in between. The CDR3 runs to 14 residues. Germline V gene lookup returns CDR1 LNHDA and CDR2 SQIVND (reference sequence). The CDR3 sequence: CASSIYRGTDTQYF. DNA for the CDR3: TGTGCCAGTAGTATATACAGGGGCACAGATACGCAGTATTTT. Looking up the rest from reference TRBV19 and TRBJ2-3 gives the full variable domain: DGGITQSPKYLFRKEGQNVTLSCEQNLNHDAMYWYRQDPGQGLRLIYYSQIVNDFQKGDIAEGYSVSREKKESFPLTVTSAQKNPTAFYLCASSIYRGTDTQYFGPGTRLTVL.

This clonotype has only a few counts. The chain couples TRBV18 to TRBJ1-4; 7 nucleotides agree with TRBD1. The V and J ends lost 0 bases and 5 bases, in that order; junction bases with no gene match: 3. The CDR3 consists of 15 residues. The V gene's germline CDR1 is KGHSH and CDR2 LQKENI. CDR3: CASSPPQGGNEKLFF. The CDR3 DNA sequence: TGTGCCAGCTCACCACCCCAGGGGGGGAATGAAAAACTGTTTTTT.

This clonotype turned up a few times. This sequence joins TRBV2 and TRBJ2-1; no firm D call. CDR3 length: 16 residues. Germline V CDR1 and CDR2: SNHLY, FYNNEI. V dropped 4 bases and J dropped 0 bases, with 13 bases sitting between them. CDR3 sequence (DNA): TGTGCCAGCAGTGGCCGCTACTCGGCCTCCTACAATGAGCAGTTCTTC. It codes for CASSGRYSASYNEQFF.

This clonotype was picked up a small number of times. The rearrangement uses TRBV20-1 and TRBJ2-1, with D unresolved. Trimming pared 3 bases from V and 8 bases from J, leaving 14 bases between. CDR1 and CDR2 from the germline V gene are DFQATT and SNEGSKA (reference sequence). CDR3 length: 13 amino acids. CDR3 loop: CSASSEVRHEQFF. Written as DNA, the CDR3 is TGCAGTGCTAGCAGTGAGGTACGTCATGAGCAGTTCTTC.

This clonotype was seen more than once but under ten times. V usage is TRBV20-1 and J usage is TRBJ2-1; either TRBD1 or TRBD2 may supply D (5 bases each). V was clipped by 6 bases and J by 6 bases, with 18 bases between them. The CDR3 loop spans 14 amino acids. Germline V gene sequence: CDR1 DFQATT, CDR2 SNEGSKA (reference sequence). This chain's CDR3 is CSANPGLGVNEQFF. The CDR3 region has the DNA TGCAGTGCGAATCCGGGCTTGGGGGTCAATGAGCAGTTCTTC.

The rearrangement joins TRBV12-3 or TRBV12-4 to TRBJ2-1; 13 nucleotides align to TRBD2. V was pared by 6 bases and J by 5 bases, with 4 bases of the junction left unmatched. CDR3 length equals 15 residues. The CDR3 region has the DNA TGTGCCAGCAGGGGACTAGCGGGACCTCACAATGAGCAGTTCTTC. Its protein is CASRGLAGPHNEQFF.

A few counts support this clonotype. The gene calls are TRBV5-1 and TRBJ2-7, with TRBD1 as a possible D gene (6 bases). Trimming took 4 bases from V and 3 from J, leaving 14 bases between them. In germline, CDR1 is SGHRS, CDR2 YFSETQ. This CDR3 is 14 amino acids long. CDR3 residues: CASSTSTGLYEQYF. Here the CDR3 DNA reads TGCGCCAGCAGCACCTCTACAGGGCTCTACGAGCAGTACTTC.

As regards this clonotype: A much larger clone lies one base from this, so it may be a read error. This chain uses TRBV29-1 with TRBJ2-1, with a tentative D call TRBD1 (6 bases). This CDR3 spans 14 amino acids. Germline-derived CDR1 and CDR2 are SQVTM and ANQGSEA. The CDR3 coding sequence is TGCAGCGTCCTAAAAGGGGGAGACTACAATGACCAGTTCTTC. As protein: CSVLKGGDYNDQFF.

The rearrangement uses TRBV20-1 and TRBJ2-3; 12 nucleotides match TRBD2. This CDR3 has 19 residues. V lost 7 bases, J lost 0 bases, and 17 bases stayed unmatched. Germline lookup yields CDR1 DFQATT and CDR2 SNEGSKA (reference sequence). CDR3 protein: CSGTQIGLAGGASTDTQYF. The CDR3 bases are TGCAGTGGTACCCAGATCGGGCTAGCGGGAGGGGCGAGCACAGATACGCAGTATTTT.

The table lists this clonotype with many counts. The J gene is TRBJ2-5, the V gene TRBV5-1; the D is unclear. V lost 4 bases and J 5 bases, leaving 15 bases between the germline ends. Germline-derived CDR1 and CDR2 are SGHRS and YFSETQ. This CDR3 spans 14 amino acids. The CDR3 DNA follows: TGCGCCAGCAGCCTGGCCCCCGGATCGGAGACCCAGTACTTC. It yields the protein CASSLAPGSETQYF.

This clonotype was detected only a few times. This sequence joins TRBV21-1 and TRBJ2-4; TRBD1, the table's D call, was not compared with the DNA. TRBV21-1 is a known pseudogene. The CDR3 runs to 19 residues. CDR3 sequence reads: CASSKRDRDKTIHKNIQYF. The DNA of the CDR3 is TGTGCCAGCAGCAAAAGGGACAGGGACAAGACTATACACAAAAACATTCAGTACTTC.

This clonotype was seen only a few times. V usage is TRBV7-2 and J usage is TRBJ2-7, with D maybe TRBD1 (5 bases). V was shortened by 5 bases and J by 3 bases, with 17 bases between the two germline ends. Germline CDR1 is SGHTA and CDR2 is FQGNSA. The CDR3 is 15 amino acids. This CDR3 reads CASSPIGSGYYEQYF. The DNA for the CDR3 is TGTGCCAGCAGCCCGATAGGTTCAGGGTACTACGAGCAGTACTTC. Based on the CDR3 plus reference TRBV7-2 and TRBJ2-7, the full variable domain is GAGVSQSPSNKVTEKGKDVELRCDPISGHTALYWYRQSLGQGLEFLIYFQGNSAPDKSGLPSDRFSAERTGGSVSTLTIQRTQQEDSAVYLCASSPIGSGYYEQYFGPGTRLTVT.

V is TRBV10-2 and J is TRBJ2-7; unclear D gene. The CDR3 consists of 12 residues. V lost 3 bases and J lost 5, with 8 bases in between. From germline, CDR1 is WSHSY and CDR2 SAAADI. CDR3 sequence: CASSDRTDEQYF. In DNA, the CDR3 is TGCGCCAGCAGTGATCGAACAGACGAGCAGTACTTC.

This clonotype was counted between two and nine times. This chain joins TRBV7-2 and TRBJ1-3, with D perhaps matching TRBD1 (5 bases). The length of the CDR3 is 14 residues. CDR1 SGHTA and CDR2 FQGNSA come from the germline V gene. Trimming removed 4 bases from V and 4 bases from J, with 11 bases in between. The CDR3 is CASSSGTDGNTIYF. In DNA form, the CDR3 reads TGTGCCAGCAGCTCCGGGACGGACGGAAACACCATATATTTT.